This T cell receptor (beta chain) was retrieved from a study of T-cell reconstitution after alpha-beta-depleted transplantation in children. Study results and caveats: Some patients owed their high day-60 TCRbeta diversity to surviving recipient T cells and thymic progenitors. Diversity and T-cell counts at one year after transplant derived mostly from new T cells. About two months after transplant, alpha-beta T cells reportedly came from several hundred expanded graft clones.

Unique molecular identifiers tagged the TCRbeta library. TCRdb passed the PCR reads through MiXCR, listing each CDR3 protein once. The sample holds 440,000 or so distinct CDR3 sequences, roughly two fifths seen once. Germline-derived CDR1 and CDR2 are MNHEY and SVGEGT. V was pared by 6 bases and J by 4 bases, with 5 bases of the junction left unmatched. The CDR3 loop spans 15 amino acids. The table lists this clonotype with many counts. What it recognizes is unknown. The chain employs TRBV6-2 or TRBV6-3 and TRBJ2-2; TRBD2 aligns across 10 bases. The specimen was PBMCs, collected before TCRalphabeta/CD19-depleted stem cell transplant. The sequence was collected from a girl aged 2 to 10 with aplastic anemia, due to receive a stem cell transplant. This chain's CDR3 is CASRLSGRRTGELFF. The CDR3 DNA is TGTGCCAGCAGACTTAGCGGGAGGCGCACCGGGGAGCTGTTTTTT.